The entry that follows covers one T cell receptor (beta chain) sequence. The antigen is not known. A read error is likely here: a far larger clone is one base away. This specimen belongs to a study of read filtering for tumor transcriptome and immune sequencing. Study background: Among patients, under 20 were male and some 15 female, aged roughly 45 to 85 (mean approximately 71). By R-ISS, stages I, II and III held around 8, 15 and 7 patients. Study results and limitations: In IR-seq, single-read clonotypes were approximately 79% of clonotypes but approximately 4% of reads.

Molecular barcoded adaptors covering alpha/delta and beta/gamma chains were used on 400 to 450 ng RNA. One entry per CDR3 protein, called by TCRdb with MiXCR from the reads. In the table there are 35,000 to 45,000 distinct CDR3 sequences, approximately 13% of which are singletons. This CDR3 is built from 14 residues. The germline V gene encodes CDR1 SGHVS and CDR2 FQNEAQ. Losses at the gene ends were 5 bases for V and 8 bases for J; bases not matched to a gene: 4. This sequence joins TRBV7-8 and TRBJ2-1; 12 bases line up with TRBD2. Specimen: a population of CD138-negative cells sorted from bone marrow. The sequence derives from a donor at least 40 years old with multiple myeloma. This CDR3 reads CASSTSGRNYEQFF. The CDR3, as DNA: TGTGCCAGCAGCACTAGCGGGAGGAACTATGAGCAGTTCTTC.